These 30 T cell receptor beta chains were sequenced from one sample in a study of post-analysis software for immune sequencing data (dated by TCRdb to the mid-2010s). Receptor libraries were prepared by PCR. The sample was run on an Illumina HiSeq 2500. To reduce PCR and sequencing biases, unique molecular identifiers were incorporated into the TCR beta cDNA libraries. TCRdb handled the public reads itself, with Q25 trimming in fastp and clone calling in MiXCR, and kept productive beta chains. Every CDR3 protein is listed once, alongside the most common genes and DNA of its rows. For this sample the table gives 740,000 or so distinct CDR3 sequences, of which roughly half were detected only once. In total, the top ten clones hold approximately 4.3% of the sample. Findings and caveats that apply to the study as a whole: Significantly higher frequencies in patients than in controls were found for a few TRBV segments, including TRBV5-6, TRBV5-1 and TRBV20-1.

No antigen has been identified for these receptors. Material for sequencing was blood. These receptors came from a girl aged 5-17 years with multiple sclerosis.

V is TRBV29-1 and J is TRBJ2-5, with TRBD2 identical over 9 bases. The ends lost 5 bases at V and 1 base at J; junction bases unmatched: 5. This CDR3 is 14 amino acids long. Germline CDR1 reads SQVTM; CDR2 reads ANQGSEA. In DNA form, the CDR3 reads TGCAGCGTTTCTAGCGGGGCCTTCCAAGAGACCCAGTACTTC. It codes for CSVSSGAFQETQYF.

This clonotype has only a few counts. V is TRBV6-2 or TRBV6-3 and J is TRBJ2-3; D is possibly TRBD2 (6 bases). Germline CDR1 MNHEY, CDR2 SVGEGT. Trimming shortened V by 6 bases and J by 3 bases, and 16 bases separated the two germline ends. The CDR3 extends over 15 amino acids. In DNA form, the CDR3 reads TGTGCCAGCAGCCTGGGACTCAGCGCAACAGATACGCAGTATTTT. Protein: CASSLGLSATDTQYF.

The CDR3 is CSVQRGASYEQYF. CDR3 in DNA: TGCAGCGTTCAGAGGGGAGCCTCCTACGAGCAGTACTTC. The chain is built from TRBV29-1 and TRBJ2-7; perhaps D is TRBD1 or TRBD2 (5 bases each). Germline V CDR1 and CDR2: SQVTM, ANQGSEA. V lost 5 bases to trimming and J lost 0 bases, with 11 bases between them. The CDR3 totals 13 residues.

This chain joins TRBV20-1 and TRBJ2-1, with TRBD2 matching 8 bases. The V gene's germline CDR1 is DFQATT and CDR2 SNEGSKA (reference sequence). Losses at the gene ends were 0 bases for V and 0 bases for J; bases not matched to a gene: 7. The CDR3 runs to 17 residues. Written as DNA, the CDR3 is TGCAGTGCTAGAGATGGTAGCGGGATGAACTCCTACAATGAGCAGTTCTTC. This sequence encodes CSARDGSGMNSYNEQFF.

The chain links TRBV7-8 to TRBJ2-1, with a weak D call TRBD2 (6 bases). V was shortened by 1 base and J by 8 bases, with 21 bases between the two germline ends. The CDR3 is made up of 17 amino acids. Germline CDR1 reads SGHVS; CDR2 reads FQNEAQ. In DNA, the CDR3 is TGTGCCAGCAGCTTAGGAGGCGGGGTGAGAGTGGGCGATGAGCAGTTCTTC. Translated: CASSLGGGVRVGDEQFF.

The V gene is TRBV7-3, the J gene TRBJ2-3, with 8 bases lining up with TRBD2. With V trimmed by 3 bases and J by 1 base, 3 bases remained unmatched. Germline CDR1 and CDR2: SGHTA and FQGTGA. The CDR3 is 15 amino acids. DNA of the CDR3: TGTGCCAGCAGCTTTTCAGCGGGGGGCACAGATACGCAGTATTTT. The encoded protein is CASSFSAGGTDTQYF.

The V call is TRBV20-1, the J call TRBJ2-1; 10 positions agree with TRBD2. CDR1 DFQATT and CDR2 SNEGSKA come from the germline V gene (reference sequence). Trimming cost V 0 bases and J 2 bases; bases outside gene matches: 7. This CDR3 has 17 amino acids. Written as DNA, the CDR3 is TGCAGTGCTAGAGATCTGGTAGCGGGGGGCCCCTACAATGAGCAGTTCTTC. This codes for CSARDLVAGGPYNEQFF.

The chain combines TRBV12-3 or TRBV12-4 with TRBJ2-7, with 9 bases aligning to TRBD2. The CDR3 is 16 amino acids. J lost 7 bases, V lost 5 bases, and 15 bases had no gene match. This CDR3 is CASSTREAGGPEEQYF. CDR3 nucleotides: TGTGCCAGCAGTACCCGAGAGGCGGGAGGGCCGGAGGAGCAGTACTTC.

The chain joins TRBV9 to TRBJ2-7; D gene uncertain. This CDR3 comprises 14 residues. Deletions cut 4 bases from V and 0 bases from J, with 11 bases between. From germline, CDR1 is SGDLS and CDR2 YYNGEE. The CDR3, as DNA: TGTGCCAGCAGCCCCATGAGTGACTCCTACGAGCAGTACTTC. Encoded protein: CASSPMSDSYEQYF.

The genes are TRBV7-2 and TRBJ1-1, with 9 bases aligning to TRBD1. CDR1 is SGHTA, CDR2 FQGNSA, per germline. With 1 base clipped from V and 2 bases from J, the junction kept 5 bases outside the gene matches. The CDR3 runs 16 residues. The CDR3 coding sequence is TGTGCCAGCAGCTTAGTTTGGACAGGGGCAAACACTGAAGCTTTCTTT. As protein: CASSLVWTGANTEAFF.

This chain links TRBV5-6 with TRBJ2-5, with D possibly being TRBD1 or TRBD2 (5 bases each). The CDR3 covers 15 residues. V was cut by 5 bases and J by 4 bases, with 18 bases left in between. Germline V gene lookup returns CDR1 SGHDT and CDR2 YYEEEE. Here the CDR3 reads CASRPGTRSSETQYF. In DNA form, the CDR3 reads TGTGCCAGCAGGCCCGGGACCAGATCGTCAGAGACCCAGTACTTC.

This clonotype appeared a single time. The chain has TRBV12-3 or TRBV12-4 and TRBJ2-1; 7 bases agree with TRBD2. The V and J ends lost 3 bases and 10 bases, in that order; junction bases with no gene match: 6. This CDR3 comprises 13 residues. In DNA, the CDR3 is TGTGCCAGCAGTTTTCTGATGACTAGCGAGCAGTTCTTC. Its translation: CASSFLMTSEQFF.

The rearrangement uses TRBV10-3 and TRBJ2-6; 7 nucleotides line up with TRBD1. CDR3 size: 14 residues. Germline V gene lookup returns CDR1 ENHRY and CDR2 SYGVKD. V shed 8 bases and J 2 bases; nucleotides not matched to a gene: 3. The CDR3, as DNA: TGTGCCATCCGACAGGGTCCTGGGGCCAACGTCCTGACTTTC. Translating it yields CAIRQGPGANVLTF.

This clonotype showed up just a few times. V gene TRBV20-1 combines with J gene TRBJ1-1; TRBD1 matches 8 bases. The junction had 6 bases not matched to a gene; V was cut back by 3 bases and J by 6 bases. There are 13 residues in the CDR3. Germline V lookup: CDR1 DFQATT, CDR2 SNEGSKA (reference sequence). The CDR3 spells CSARSTGVAEAFF. CDR3 bases: TGCAGTGCTAGGTCGACAGGGGTGGCTGAAGCTTTCTTT.

Ten or more counts support this clonotype. V is TRBV7-9 and J is TRBJ2-3; 9 positions agree with TRBD1. This CDR3 comprises 15 residues. The trim removed 4 bases at V and 1 base at J, leaving 3 bases unmatched. Germline-derived CDR1 and CDR2 are SEHNR and FQNEAQ (reference sequence). CDR3 in amino acids: CASSSDRGGTDTQYF. Written as DNA, the CDR3 is TGTGCCAGCAGCTCGGACAGGGGTGGCACAGATACGCAGTATTTT.

V is TRBV5-1 and J is TRBJ2-7; D may be TRBD1 (5 bases). The germline V gene has CDR1 SGHRS and CDR2 YFSETQ. This CDR3 is 15 amino acids long. V was clipped by 0 bases and J by 3 bases, with 13 bases between them. CDR3 in DNA: TGCGCCAGCAGCTTGGCGGCAGGGATAATCTACGAGCAGTACTTC. This translates into CASSLAAGIIYEQYF.

This clonotype was observed a handful of times. The V and J genes are TRBV11-1 and TRBJ1-1, with D hard to call. This CDR3 is built from 16 residues. The germline gives CDR1 SGHAT, CDR2 FQDESV (reference sequence). V lost 2 bases and J lost 5, with 18 bases in between. The DNA of the CDR3 is TGTGCCAGCAGCTTAAGGTCAGAGGGTGGTAGGACTGAAGCTTTCTTT. Translating it yields CASSLRSEGGRTEAFF.

The chain uses TRBV4-1 and TRBJ2-7; possibly TRBD2 for D (6 bases). Per germline, CDR1 MGHRA and CDR2 YSYEKL. The CDR3 is made up of 17 amino acids. V lost 3 bases and J lost 4, with 22 bases in between. CDR3 nucleotide sequence: TGCGCCAGCAGCCAGAGTTTAAGGGTGGACTACCATTACGAGCAGTACTTC. Its protein is CASSQSLRVDYHYEQYF.

This chain connects TRBV7-6 to TRBJ2-3, with a tentative D call TRBD2 (6 bases). This CDR3 has 15 residues. Germline V gene sequence: CDR1 SGHVS, CDR2 FNYEAQ. Trimming pared 2 bases from V and 9 bases from J, leaving 18 bases between. Here the CDR3 DNA reads TGTGCCAGCAGCTTACAACAACTAGCCGGGGAAACGCAGTATTTT. Translating gives CASSLQQLAGETQYF.

This clonotype was counted between two and nine times. The chain employs TRBV6-1 and TRBJ1-4; TRBD1 matches at 7 bases. Unmatched junction bases numbered 15, after V lost 5 bases and J lost 3 bases. This CDR3 has 18 amino acids. Germline-derived CDR1 and CDR2 are MNHNS and SASEGT. This CDR3 reads CASSPPQGRLSPNEKLFF. The DNA of the CDR3 is TGTGCCAGCAGTCCCCCACAGGGGCGCCTATCCCCTAATGAAAAACTGTTTTTT.

The chain uses TRBV21-1 and TRBJ2-7; the DNA was not used to check the table's D call, TRBD1. TRBV21-1 is deemed a pseudogene. This CDR3 has 19 amino acids. The CDR3 nucleotides read TGTGCCAGCAGCCTCCGGGACAGGGGGCCATCTTTCAACTCCTACGAGCAGTACTTC. Translated: CASSLRDRGPSFNSYEQYF.

In this sample, this clonotype turned up once. The chain employs TRBV11-2 and TRBJ2-6; 7 bases agree with TRBD1. The V and J ends lost 6 bases and 0 bases, in that order; junction bases with no gene match: 14. This CDR3 is 19 amino acids long. CDR1 is SGHAT and CDR2 is FQNNGV in the germline V gene. The CDR3 loop is CASRSRDRVIFSGANVLTF. As DNA, the CDR3 is TGTGCCAGCAGGTCCCGTGACAGGGTTATTTTCTCTGGGGCCAACGTCCTGACTTTC.

The J gene is TRBJ2-7, the V gene TRBV7-8; D remains ambiguous. The CDR3 totals 13 residues. CDR1 and CDR2 from the germline V gene are SGHVS and FQNEAQ. Trimming left V 3 bases short and J 7 bases short, with 13 bases between. CDR3 residues: CASSFSISNEQYF. The CDR3 nucleotides read TGTGCCAGCAGCTTTTCGATAAGCAATGAGCAGTACTTC.

V usage is TRBV29-1 and J usage is TRBJ2-5; D not resolved. Germline V CDR1 and CDR2: SQVTM, ANQGSEA. This CDR3 is built from 9 residues. The V and J ends lost 7 bases and 9 bases respectively, with 9 bases between them. DNA for the CDR3: TGCAGCGCCGAGGAGCCCCAGTACTTC. Translated: CSAEEPQYF.

The V and J genes are TRBV2 and TRBJ2-3; D may be TRBD2 (5 bases). The CDR3 has 15 amino acids. The V gene's germline CDR1 is SNHLY and CDR2 FYNNEI. Between the trimmed V and J ends, which lost 8 bases and 4 bases, there was a span of 19 bases. CDR3 bases: TGTGCCAGCCACAGACTAACCGACGCCCCAGATACGCAGTATTTT. This gives the protein CASHRLTDAPDTQYF.

This clonotype was counted only a few times. The CDR3 protein is CASSRTAAYEQYF. For the CDR3, the DNA is TGTGCCAGCAGCCGGACAGCGGCCTACGAGCAGTACTTC. The J gene is TRBJ2-7, the V gene TRBV3-1; weak D call: TRBD1 (6 bases). The CDR3 has 13 residues. V was cut by 4 bases and J by 2 bases, with 9 bases left in between. Germline CDR1 reads LGHDT; CDR2 reads YNNKEL (reference sequence).

This chain connects TRBV5-1 to TRBJ2-5; the match to TRBD2 covers 10 bases. Germline-derived CDR1 and CDR2 are SGHRS and YFSETQ. This CDR3 is 18 amino acids long. V lost 1 base to trimming and J lost 1 base; unmatched junction nucleotides: 10. CDR3 in DNA: TGCGCCAGCAGCTTGATCCCCGTACGACTAGCGGGCCAAGAGACCCAGTACTTC. Translating gives CASSLIPVRLAGQETQYF.

The chain couples TRBV9 to TRBJ2-3, with 9 bases identical to TRBD2. The V segment lost 2 bases and the J segment 3 bases; nucleotides outside the gene matches: 10. There are 17 residues in the CDR3. Germline V gene lookup returns CDR1 SGDLS and CDR2 YYNGEE. The CDR3 region is CASSVKPSSGATDTQYF. The CDR3 coding sequence is TGTGCCAGCAGCGTGAAGCCATCTAGCGGGGCTACAGATACGCAGTATTTT.

J is TRBJ1-2 and V is TRBV6-5; D possibly corresponds to TRBD1 (5 bases). Germline V lookup: CDR1 MNHEY, CDR2 SVGAGI. V lost 10 bases to trimming and J lost 0 bases, with 15 bases between them. The CDR3 runs 14 residues. The CDR3 loop is CATKQGTTNYGYTF. The CDR3 coding sequence is TGTGCCACAAAGCAGGGAACCACTAACTATGGCTACACCTTC.

This clonotype has a handful of counts. The chain is built from TRBV18 and TRBJ2-5, with D possibly matching TRBD1 (7 bases). The end of the DNA is better explained by TRBJ2-7, so the J call may be wrong. Germline assignment: CDR1 KGHSH and CDR2 LQKENI. This CDR3 region has 15 residues. In DNA form, the CDR3 reads TGTGCCAGCTCACCACGGACAGGACTACCCTACGAGCAGTACTTC. It specifies CASSPRTGLPYEQYF.